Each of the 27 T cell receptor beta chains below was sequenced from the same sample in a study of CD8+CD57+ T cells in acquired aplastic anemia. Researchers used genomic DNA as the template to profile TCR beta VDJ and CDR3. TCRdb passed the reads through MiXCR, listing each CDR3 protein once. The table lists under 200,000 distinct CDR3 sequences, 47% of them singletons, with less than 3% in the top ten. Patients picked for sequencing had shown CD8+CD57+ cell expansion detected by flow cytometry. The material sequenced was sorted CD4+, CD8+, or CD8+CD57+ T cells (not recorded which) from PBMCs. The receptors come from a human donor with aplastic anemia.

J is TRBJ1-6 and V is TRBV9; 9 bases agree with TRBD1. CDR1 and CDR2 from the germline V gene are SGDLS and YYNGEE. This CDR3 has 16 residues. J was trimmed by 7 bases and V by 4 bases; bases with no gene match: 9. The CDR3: CASSSPQGAENSPLHF. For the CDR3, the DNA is TGTGCCAGCAGCTCCCCACAGGGGGCGGAAAATTCACCCCTCCACTTT. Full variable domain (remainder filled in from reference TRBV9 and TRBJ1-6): DSGVTQTPKHLITATGQRVTLRCSPRSGDLSVYWYQQSLDQGLQFLIQYYNGEERAKGNILERFSAQQFPDLHSELNLSSLELGDSALYFCASSSPQGAENSPLHFGNGTRLTVT.

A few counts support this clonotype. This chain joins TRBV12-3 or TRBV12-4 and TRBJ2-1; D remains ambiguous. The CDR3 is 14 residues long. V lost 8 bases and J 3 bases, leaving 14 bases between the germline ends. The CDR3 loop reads CASSVAGDYNEQFF. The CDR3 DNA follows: TGTGCCAGCTCAGTGGCAGGCGACTACAATGAGCAGTTCTTC.

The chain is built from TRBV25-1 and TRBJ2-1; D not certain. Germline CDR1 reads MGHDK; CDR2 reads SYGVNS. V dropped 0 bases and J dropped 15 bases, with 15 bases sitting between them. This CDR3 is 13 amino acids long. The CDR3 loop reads CASSEYNSDGRFF. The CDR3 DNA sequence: TGTGCCAGCAGTGAATATAATAGTGATGGAAGGTTCTTC.

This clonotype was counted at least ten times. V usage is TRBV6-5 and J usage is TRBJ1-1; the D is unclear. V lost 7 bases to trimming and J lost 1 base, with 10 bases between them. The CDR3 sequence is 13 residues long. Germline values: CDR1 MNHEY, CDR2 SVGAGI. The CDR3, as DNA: TGTGCCAGCACCTCCCGCGGGAACACTGAAGCTTTCTTT. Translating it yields CASTSRGNTEAFF.

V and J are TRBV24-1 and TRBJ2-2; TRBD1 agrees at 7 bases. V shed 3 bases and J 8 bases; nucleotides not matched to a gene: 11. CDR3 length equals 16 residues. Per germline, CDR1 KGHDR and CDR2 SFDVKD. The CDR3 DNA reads TGTGCCACCAGTGATCCCTCGTGGACAGGTTCTGGGGAGCTGTTTTTT. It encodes CATSDPSWTGSGELFF.

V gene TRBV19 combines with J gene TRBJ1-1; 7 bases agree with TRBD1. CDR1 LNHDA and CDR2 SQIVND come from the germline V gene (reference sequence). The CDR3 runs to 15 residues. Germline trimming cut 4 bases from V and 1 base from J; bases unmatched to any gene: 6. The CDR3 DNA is TGTGCCAGTAGTAGACCGGGACAGCGGAACACTGAAGCTTTCTTT. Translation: CASSRPGQRNTEAFF.

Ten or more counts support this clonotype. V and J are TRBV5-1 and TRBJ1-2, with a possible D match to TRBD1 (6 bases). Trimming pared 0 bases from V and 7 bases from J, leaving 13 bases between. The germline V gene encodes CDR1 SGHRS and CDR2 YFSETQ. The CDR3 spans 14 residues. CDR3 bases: TGCGCCAGCAGCTTGGTACAGGGCGTAAGTGGCTACACCTTC. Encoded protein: CASSLVQGVSGYTF.

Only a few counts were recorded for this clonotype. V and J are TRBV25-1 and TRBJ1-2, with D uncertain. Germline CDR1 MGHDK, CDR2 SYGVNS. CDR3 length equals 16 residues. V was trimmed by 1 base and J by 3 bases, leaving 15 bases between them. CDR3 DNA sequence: TGTGCCAGCAGTGAATTAGGCAGCCCGGACGACTATGGCTACACCTTC. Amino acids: CASSELGSPDDYGYTF.

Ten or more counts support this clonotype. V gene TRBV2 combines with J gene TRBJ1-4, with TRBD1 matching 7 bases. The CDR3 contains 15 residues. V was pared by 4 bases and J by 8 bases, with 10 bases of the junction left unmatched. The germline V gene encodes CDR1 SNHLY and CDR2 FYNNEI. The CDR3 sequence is CASSAQGGGGEKLFF. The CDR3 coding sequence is TGTGCCAGCAGTGCGCAGGGGGGCGGTGGCGAAAAACTGTTTTTT.

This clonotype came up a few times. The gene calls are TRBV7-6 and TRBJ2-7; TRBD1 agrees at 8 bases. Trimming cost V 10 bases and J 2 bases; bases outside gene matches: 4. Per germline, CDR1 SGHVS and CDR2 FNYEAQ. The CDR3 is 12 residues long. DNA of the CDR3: TGTGCCACAGGACAGGGTACCTACGAGCAGTACTTC. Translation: CATGQGTYEQYF.

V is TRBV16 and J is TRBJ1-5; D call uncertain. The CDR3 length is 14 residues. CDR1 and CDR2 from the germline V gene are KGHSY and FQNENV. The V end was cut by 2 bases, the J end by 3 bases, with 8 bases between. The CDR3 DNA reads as TGTGCCAGCAGCCAAATGTCGGCCAATCAGCCCCAGCATTTT. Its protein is CASSQMSANQPQHF. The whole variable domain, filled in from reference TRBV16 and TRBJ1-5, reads GEEVAQTPKHLVRGEGQKAKLYCAPIKGHSYVFWYQQVLKNEFKFLISFQNENVFDETGMPKERFSAKCLPNSPCSLEIQATKLEDSAVYFCASSQMSANQPQHFGDGTRLSIL.

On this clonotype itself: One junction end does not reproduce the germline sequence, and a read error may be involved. This chain's CDR3 is CASSLVSSYNKQFF. DNA of the CDR3: TGTGCCAGCAGCTTGGTTAGCTCCTACAATAAGCAGTTCTTC. V is TRBV5-4 and J is TRBJ2-1, with D unclear. The CDR3 is 14 residues long. Germline values: CDR1 SGHNT, CDR2 YYREEE (reference sequence).

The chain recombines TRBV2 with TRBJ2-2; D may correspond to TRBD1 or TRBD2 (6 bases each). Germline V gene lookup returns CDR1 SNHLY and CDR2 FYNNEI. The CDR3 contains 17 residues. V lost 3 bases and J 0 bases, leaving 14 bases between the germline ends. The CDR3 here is CASSDVRGPANTGELFF. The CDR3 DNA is TGTGCCAGCAGTGATGTTCGGGGGCCCGCGAACACCGGGGAGCTGTTTTTT.

CDR3 DNA: TGTGCCAGCAGCTTGGTACGGATGACCTACGAGCAGTACTTC. It specifies CASSLVRMTYEQYF. The chain recombines TRBV5-8 with TRBJ2-7; unclear D gene. The CDR3 runs to 14 residues. Looked up from germline, CDR1 is SGHTS and CDR2 is YDEGEE. The V end lost 0 bases, the J end lost 2 bases, and 9 bases lay between the germline ends.

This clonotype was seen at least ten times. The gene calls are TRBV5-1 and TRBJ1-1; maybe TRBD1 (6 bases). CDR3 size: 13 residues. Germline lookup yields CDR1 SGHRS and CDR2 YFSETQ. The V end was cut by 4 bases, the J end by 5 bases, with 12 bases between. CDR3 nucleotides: TGCGCCAGCAGCGCAACAGGGCTTACTGAAGCTTTCTTT. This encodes CASSATGLTEAFF.

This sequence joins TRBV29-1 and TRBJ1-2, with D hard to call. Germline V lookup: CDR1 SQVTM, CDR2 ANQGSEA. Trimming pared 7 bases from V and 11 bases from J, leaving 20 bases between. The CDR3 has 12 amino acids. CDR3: CSAASLRSFYTF. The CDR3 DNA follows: TGCAGCGCCGCTTCCCTCCGATCCTTTTACACCTTC.

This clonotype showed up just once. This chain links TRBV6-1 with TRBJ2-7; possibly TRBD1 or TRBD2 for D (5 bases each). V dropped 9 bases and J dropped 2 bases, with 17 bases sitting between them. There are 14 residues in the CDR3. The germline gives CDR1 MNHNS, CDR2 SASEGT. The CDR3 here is CASSGRGAAYEQYF. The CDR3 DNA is TGTGCCAGTTCTGGGCGAGGGGCAGCCTACGAGCAGTACTTC.

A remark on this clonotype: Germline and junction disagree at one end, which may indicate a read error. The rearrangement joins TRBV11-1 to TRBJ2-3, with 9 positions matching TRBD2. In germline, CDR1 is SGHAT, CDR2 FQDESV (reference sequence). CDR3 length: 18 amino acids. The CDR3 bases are TGTGCCAGCAGCGCCGGGAGGGGATACGGGACTAGCACTGATACGCAGTATTTT. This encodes CASSAGRGYGTSTDTQYF.

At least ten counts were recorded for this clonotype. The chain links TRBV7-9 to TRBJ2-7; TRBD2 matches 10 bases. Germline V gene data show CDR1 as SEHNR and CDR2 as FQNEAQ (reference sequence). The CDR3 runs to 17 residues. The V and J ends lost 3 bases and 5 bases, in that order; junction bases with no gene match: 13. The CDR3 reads CASSFLAGVPSYDEQYF. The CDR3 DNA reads TGTGCCAGCAGCTTTCTAGCGGGAGTCCCTAGCTACGACGAGCAGTACTTC.

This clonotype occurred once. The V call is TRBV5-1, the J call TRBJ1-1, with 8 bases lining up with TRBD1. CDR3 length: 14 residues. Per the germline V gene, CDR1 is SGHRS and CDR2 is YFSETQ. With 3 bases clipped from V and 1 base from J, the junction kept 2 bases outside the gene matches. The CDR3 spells CASSSQGANTEAFF. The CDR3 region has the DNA TGCGCCAGCAGCTCTCAGGGGGCGAACACTGAAGCTTTCTTT.

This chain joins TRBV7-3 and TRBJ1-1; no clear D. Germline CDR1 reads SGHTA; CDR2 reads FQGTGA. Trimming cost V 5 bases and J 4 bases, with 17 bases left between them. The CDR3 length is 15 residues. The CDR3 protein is CASSRARWGGTEAFF. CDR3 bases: TGTGCCAGCAGCCGGGCACGGTGGGGAGGCACTGAAGCTTTCTTT.

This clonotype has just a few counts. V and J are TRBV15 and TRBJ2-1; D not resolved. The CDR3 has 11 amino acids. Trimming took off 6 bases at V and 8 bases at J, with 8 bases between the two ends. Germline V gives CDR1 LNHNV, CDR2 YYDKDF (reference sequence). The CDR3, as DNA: TGTGCCACCAGAGGAGTGCATGAGCAGTTCTTC. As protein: CATRGVHEQFF.

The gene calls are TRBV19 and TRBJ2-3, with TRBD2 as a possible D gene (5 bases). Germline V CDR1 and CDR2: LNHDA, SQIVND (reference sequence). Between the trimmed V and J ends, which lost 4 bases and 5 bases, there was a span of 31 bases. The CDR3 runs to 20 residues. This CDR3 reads CASSTVLPRVVPTHGDTQYF. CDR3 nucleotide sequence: TGTGCCAGTAGTACCGTACTACCGCGGGTAGTCCCCACACACGGAGATACGCAGTATTTT.

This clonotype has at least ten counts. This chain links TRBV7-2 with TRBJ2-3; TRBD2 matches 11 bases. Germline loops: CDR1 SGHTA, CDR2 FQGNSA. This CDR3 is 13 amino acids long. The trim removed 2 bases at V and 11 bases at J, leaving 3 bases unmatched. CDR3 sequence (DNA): TGTGCCAGCAGCTTATGGGGACTAGCGGAGCAGTATTTT. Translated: CASSLWGLAEQYF.

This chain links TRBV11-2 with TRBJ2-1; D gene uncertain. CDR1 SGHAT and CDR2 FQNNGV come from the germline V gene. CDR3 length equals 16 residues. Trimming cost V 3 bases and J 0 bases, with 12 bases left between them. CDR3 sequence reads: CASSFITYRSYNEQFF. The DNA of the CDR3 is TGTGCCAGCAGCTTTATAACATATCGCTCCTACAATGAGCAGTTCTTC.

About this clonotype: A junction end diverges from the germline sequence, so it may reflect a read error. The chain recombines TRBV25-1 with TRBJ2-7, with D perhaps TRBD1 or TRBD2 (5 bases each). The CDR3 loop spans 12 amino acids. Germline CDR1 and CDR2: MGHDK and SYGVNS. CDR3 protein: CASSVPGTLNLF. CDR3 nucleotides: TGTGCCAGCAGCGTTCCCGGGACCCTAAACCTCTTC.

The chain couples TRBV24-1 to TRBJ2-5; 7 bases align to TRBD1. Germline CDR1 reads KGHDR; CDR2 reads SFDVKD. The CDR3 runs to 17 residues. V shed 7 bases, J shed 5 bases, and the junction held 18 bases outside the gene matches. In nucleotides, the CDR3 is TGTGCCACCAGGGATCAGTTGGGACAGAGGGGGAGCGAGACCCAGTACTTC. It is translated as CATRDQLGQRGSETQYF.